This is a list of T cell receptor beta chains from one sample in a study of blood T cell repertoires in COVID-19. Libraries were prepared by immunoSEQ multiplex PCR; TCRdb keeps only in-frame clonotypes and omits some of them. The sample includes 250,000 to 350,000 clones, around four fifths of them seen just once. The sequenced material came from peripheral blood. The receptors come from a woman aged 45-65 years with acute or convalescent COVID-19. CDR3s include the opening cysteine and the closing phenylalanine or tryptophan. The D gene is left open where the match is weak. Size values are once, few and many counts, or a class for expanded clones, and some rows have none.

d_call,clone_size,v_call,j_call,cdr3_nt,cdr3_aa
TRBD2,few,TRBV30,TRBJ2-2,TGTGCCTGGAGTGGACTAGCGTTTCCCGGGGAGCTGTTTTTT,CAWSGLAFPGELFF
-,-,TRBV28,TRBJ1-5,TGTGCCAGCAGTTTATGGTCCGGGGGGCGCTTGAGCAATCAGCCCCAGCATTTT,CASSLWSGGRLSNQPQHF
TRBD2,-,TRBV29-1,TRBJ2-1,TGCAGCGTTGAAGGTGAGCGGGAGAAGACCTACAATGAGCAGTTCTTC,CSVEGEREKTYNEQFF
-,-,TRBV24-1,TRBJ2-1,TGTGCCACCAGTGATTTGCGGGGTTTTGAGCAGTTCTTC,CATSDLRGFEQFF
TRBD1,-,TRBV30,TRBJ1-3,TGTGCCTGGAGGGAAAGGGACAGCTCTGGAAACACCATATATTTT,CAWRERDSSGNTIYF
-,-,TRBV4-1,TRBJ1-3,TGCGCCAGCAGCCAAGAATGGGCAGGGGAAGACACCATATATTTT,CASSQEWAGEDTIYF
-,-,TRBV4-2,TRBJ1-2,TGTGCCAGCAGCCAAGGGACAGCTAACTATGGCTACACCTTC,CASSQGTANYGYTF
TRBD1,-,TRBV6-5,TRBJ2-2,TGTGCCAGCAGTTCCGGGACAGCGAACACCGGGGAGCTGTTTTTT,CASSSGTANTGELFF
TRBD1,-,TRBV3-1/TRBV3-2,TRBJ2-5,TGTGCCAGCAGCCCCCCCGCCGGGACAGGGGATGGAGAGACCCAGTACTTC,CASSPPAGTGDGETQYF
-,few,TRBV2,TRBJ1-5,TGTGCCAGCAGTCCCGGGCCGACAGTCGGTCAGCCCCAGCATTTT,CASSPGPTVGQPQHF
-,-,TRBV30,TRBJ1-5,TGTGCCTGGAGTGTACTGGAGGGGCAACCCCAGCATTTT,CAWSVLEGQPQHF
-,-,TRBV3-1/TRBV3-2,TRBJ1-2,TGTGCCAGCAGCCACAGTTGGGCAGAGAACTATGGCTACACCTTC,CASSHSWAENYGYTF
TRBD1,-,TRBV2,TRBJ1-1,TGTGCCAGCAGTCTACAGGGGTCGCCTTCTGAAGCTTTCTTT,CASSLQGSPSEAFF
-,-,TRBV6-4,TRBJ1-1,TGTGCCAGCAGCGCCGAGGGGGATACTGAAGCTTTCTTT,CASSAEGDTEAFF